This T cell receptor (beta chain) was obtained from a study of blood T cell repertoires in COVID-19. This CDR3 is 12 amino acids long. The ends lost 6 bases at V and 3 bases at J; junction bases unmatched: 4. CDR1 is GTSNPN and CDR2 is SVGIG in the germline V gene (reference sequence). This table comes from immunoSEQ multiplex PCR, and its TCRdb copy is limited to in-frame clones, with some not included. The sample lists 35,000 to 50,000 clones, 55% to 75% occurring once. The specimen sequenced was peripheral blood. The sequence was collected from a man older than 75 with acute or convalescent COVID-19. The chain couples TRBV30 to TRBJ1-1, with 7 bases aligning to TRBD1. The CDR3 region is CACTQGDTEAFF. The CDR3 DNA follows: TGTGCCTGTACGCAGGGGGACACTGAAGCTTTCTTT.